This entry features one TCR beta chain sequence. Germline lookup yields CDR1 SEHNR and CDR2 FQNEAQ (reference sequence). The length of the CDR3 is 15 residues. This sample is drawn from a study of CXCR3-negative and CXCR3-positive naive CD8 T cells. The method, 5' RACE with UMI labels, was used to prepare the TRB cDNA libraries. One entry per CDR3 protein, without DNA, is what TCRdb gives after re-calling the 5' RACE reads. Recorded for this sample: roughly 70,000 distinct CDR3 sequences. This TCR was sampled from a human donor in good health. Some clones in this sample may be carry-over from other donors' samples. This chain joins TRBV7-9 and TRBJ2-7; the D gene TCRdb calls, TRBD1, cannot be checked with no DNA. The sequencing sample was made of naive CXCR3- CD8+ T cells from blood. Subset in this sample: CD45RO-CCR7+CD27+CD95- naive CD8+ T cells lacking CXCR3 (TNR3-). CDR3 sequence reads: CASSSPSTGKYEQYF.